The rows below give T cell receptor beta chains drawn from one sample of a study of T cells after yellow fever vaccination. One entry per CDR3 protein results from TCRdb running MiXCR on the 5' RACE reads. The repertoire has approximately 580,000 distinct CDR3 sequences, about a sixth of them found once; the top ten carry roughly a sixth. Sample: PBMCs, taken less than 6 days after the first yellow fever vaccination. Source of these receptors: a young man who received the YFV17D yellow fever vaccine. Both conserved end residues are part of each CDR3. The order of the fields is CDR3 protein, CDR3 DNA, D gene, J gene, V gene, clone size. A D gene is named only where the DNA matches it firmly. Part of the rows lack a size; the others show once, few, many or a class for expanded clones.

CDR3aa: CSVGIGNTGELFF; CDR3nt: TGCAGCGTCGGGATAGGGAACACCGGGGAGCTGTTTTTT; d_gene: .; j_gene: TRBJ2-2; v_gene: TRBV29-1; abundance: few
CDR3aa: CAISQNNRAQFF; CDR3nt: TGTGCCATCAGTCAAAATAACAGGGCGCAGTTCTTC; d_gene: .; j_gene: TRBJ2-1; v_gene: TRBV10-3; abundance: .
CDR3aa: CAISEPQGGNEKLFF; CDR3nt: TGTGCCATCAGTGAGCCCCAAGGGGGGAATGAAAAACTGTTTTTT; d_gene: .; j_gene: TRBJ1-4; v_gene: TRBV10-3; abundance: few
CDR3aa: CSAQSGGGETQYF; CDR3nt: TGCAGTGCTCAGAGCGGGGGGGGAGAGACCCAGTACTTC; d_gene: TRBD2; j_gene: TRBJ2-5; v_gene: TRBV20-1; abundance: .
CDR3aa: CASSRPRSFRASNTGELFF; CDR3nt: TGTGCCAGCAGCCGACCGCGCTCTTTCAGGGCGTCGAACACCGGGGAGCTGTTTTTT; d_gene: .; j_gene: TRBJ2-2; v_gene: TRBV7-6; abundance: few
CDR3aa: CSARGSTSFLRTDTQYF; CDR3nt: TGCAGTGCTAGGGGGTCCACTAGCTTCCTTCGCACAGATACGCAGTATTTT; d_gene: .; j_gene: TRBJ2-3; v_gene: TRBV20-1; abundance: .
CDR3aa: CASSQEQGYKAFF; CDR3nt: TGTGCCAGCAGCCAAGAACAGGGTTACAAAGCTTTCTTT; d_gene: .; j_gene: TRBJ1-1; v_gene: TRBV4-2; abundance: few
CDR3aa: CSAGSGSTGELFF; CDR3nt: TGCAGTGCAGGCTCAGGGAGCACCGGGGAGCTGTTTTTT; d_gene: .; j_gene: TRBJ2-2; v_gene: TRBV20-1; abundance: few
CDR3aa: CASSQDPESTDTQYF; CDR3nt: TGTGCCAGCAGCCAAGATCCGGAGAGCACAGATACGCAGTATTTT; d_gene: .; j_gene: TRBJ2-3; v_gene: TRBV4-2; abundance: .
CDR3aa: CASSIFGSGIYGYTF; CDR3nt: TGTGCCAGTAGTATCTTCGGGTCAGGGATCTATGGCTACACCTTC; d_gene: .; j_gene: TRBJ1-2; v_gene: TRBV19; abundance: many
CDR3aa: CSVSPLRDTEAFF; CDR3nt: TGCAGCGTTTCACCCCTTCGGGACACTGAAGCTTTCTTT; d_gene: .; j_gene: TRBJ1-1; v_gene: TRBV29-1; abundance: .
CDR3aa: CAISEVVSYEQYF; CDR3nt: TGTGCCATCAGTGAAGTAGTCTCCTACGAGCAGTACTTC; d_gene: .; j_gene: TRBJ2-7; v_gene: TRBV10-3; abundance: .
CDR3aa: CASGTSGGVGDTQYF; CDR3nt: TGCGCCAGCGGCACTAGCGGGGGGGTAGGAGATACGCAGTATTTT; d_gene: TRBD2; j_gene: TRBJ2-3; v_gene: TRBV5-1; abundance: .
CDR3aa: CASIETEGGMKTEAFF; CDR3nt: TGTGCCAGCATCGAAACTGAGGGGGGCATGAAGACTGAAGCTTTCTTT; d_gene: .; j_gene: TRBJ1-1; v_gene: TRBV5-6; abundance: few
CDR3aa: CASSYRTGTDTQYF; CDR3nt: TGTGCCAGCAGCTACAGGACTGGAACAGATACGCAGTATTTT; d_gene: .; j_gene: TRBJ2-3; v_gene: TRBV11-2; abundance: few
CDR3aa: CASDRRGYSGAEAFF; CDR3nt: TGTGCCAGCGATAGGAGGGGGTACTCGGGAGCTGAAGCTTTCTTT; d_gene: .; j_gene: TRBJ1-1; v_gene: TRBV9; abundance: .
CDR3aa: CASSLGTPNTGELFF; CDR3nt: TGCGCCAGCAGCTTGGGGACACCAAACACCGGGGAGCTGTTTTTT; d_gene: .; j_gene: TRBJ2-2; v_gene: TRBV5-1; abundance: few
CDR3aa: CASSPRQERNTEAFF; CDR3nt: TGTGCCAGCTCACCACGGCAGGAAAGGAACACTGAAGCTTTCTTT; d_gene: .; j_gene: TRBJ1-1; v_gene: TRBV18; abundance: .
CDR3aa: CASRRDRSENTEAFF; CDR3nt: TGTGCCAGCAGAAGGGACAGGTCCGAGAACACTGAAGCTTTCTTT; d_gene: TRBD1; j_gene: TRBJ1-1; v_gene: TRBV5-4; abundance: .
CDR3aa: CSGVITRSTDTQYF; CDR3nt: TGCAGTGGGGTTATCACACGTAGCACAGATACGCAGTATTTT; d_gene: .; j_gene: TRBJ2-3; v_gene: TRBV20-1; abundance: .
CDR3aa: CASSQARGGPLHF; CDR3nt: TGTGCCAGCAGCCAAGCCCGGGGGGGGCCCCTCCACTTT; d_gene: .; j_gene: TRBJ1-6; v_gene: TRBV13; abundance: many
CDR3aa: CSAPRQGKSSGYTF; CDR3nt: TGCAGTGCTCCAAGACAGGGGAAGAGTAGTGGCTACACCTTC; d_gene: TRBD1; j_gene: TRBJ1-2; v_gene: TRBV20-1; abundance: .
CDR3aa: CASREGSNEKLFF; CDR3nt: TGCGCCAGCAGAGAGGGGTCTAATGAAAAACTGTTTTTT; d_gene: .; j_gene: TRBJ1-4; v_gene: TRBV5-1; abundance: .
CDR3aa: CASSLWGRVGNTIYF; CDR3nt: TGTGCCAGCAGTTTATGGGGCAGGGTTGGAAACACCATATATTTT; d_gene: .; j_gene: TRBJ1-3; v_gene: TRBV27; abundance: .
CDR3aa: CASSSSRWNTEAFF; CDR3nt: TGTGCCAGCAGCTCCTCCAGGTGGAACACTGAAGCTTTCTTT; d_gene: .; j_gene: TRBJ1-1; v_gene: TRBV7-2; abundance: many
CDR3aa: CASSPGTPYEQYF; CDR3nt: TGTGCCAGCAGCCCCGGGACACCCTACGAGCAGTACTTC; d_gene: .; j_gene: TRBJ2-7; v_gene: TRBV7-8; abundance: .
CDR3aa: CASSPGGSAKNIQYF; CDR3nt: TGTGCCAGCAGTCCAGGGGGTTCGGCCAAAAACATTCAGTACTTC; d_gene: TRBD1; j_gene: TRBJ2-4; v_gene: TRBV12-3/TRBV12-4; abundance: .
CDR3aa: CASSLGPLNSPLHF; CDR3nt: TGCGCCAGCAGCTTGGGACCCCTCAATTCACCCCTCCACTTT; d_gene: .; j_gene: TRBJ1-6; v_gene: TRBV5-1; abundance: .
CDR3aa: CASSLRRNNEQFF; CDR3nt: TGTGCCAGCAGCTTACGCCGGAACAATGAGCAGTTCTTC; d_gene: .; j_gene: TRBJ2-1; v_gene: TRBV7-9; abundance: few
CDR3aa: CASSDPGLTGANVLTF; CDR3nt: TGTGCCAGCAGTGATCCCGGGCTTACTGGGGCCAACGTCCTGACTTTC; d_gene: .; j_gene: TRBJ2-6; v_gene: TRBV25-1; abundance: few
CDR3aa: CASRVGRRGIEAFF; CDR3nt: TGTGCCAGCAGGGTGGGCAGGAGGGGGATTGAAGCTTTCTTT; d_gene: .; j_gene: TRBJ1-1; v_gene: TRBV7-2; abundance: many
CDR3aa: CASSRHLSQDNEQFF; CDR3nt: TGCGCCAGCAGCCGACATCTATCGCAGGACAATGAGCAGTTCTTC; d_gene: .; j_gene: TRBJ2-1; v_gene: TRBV4-1; abundance: few
CDR3aa: CASSVVNTGTGAPQYF; CDR3nt: TGTGCCAGCAGTGTAGTAAACACCGGGACAGGGGCTCCCCAGTACTTC; d_gene: TRBD1; j_gene: TRBJ2-5; v_gene: TRBV9; abundance: few
CDR3aa: CASSSPPGQGKLEQFF; CDR3nt: TGTGCCAGCAGTTCCCCCCCGGGACAGGGTAAATTAGAGCAGTTCTTC; d_gene: TRBD1; j_gene: TRBJ2-1; v_gene: TRBV6-5; abundance: .
CDR3aa: CSARDLRQPGDTQYF; CDR3nt: TGCAGTGCTAGAGATCTTCGACAACCGGGAGATACGCAGTATTTT; d_gene: .; j_gene: TRBJ2-3; v_gene: TRBV20-1; abundance: few
CDR3aa: CASNRENTGELFF; CDR3nt: TGTGCCAGCAATAGAGAGAACACCGGGGAGCTGTTTTTT; d_gene: .; j_gene: TRBJ2-2; v_gene: TRBV25-1; abundance: .
CDR3aa: CASSPRTRKNTGELFF; CDR3nt: TGTGCCAGCAGCCCCCGGACTAGGAAAAACACCGGGGAGCTGTTTTTT; d_gene: TRBD2; j_gene: TRBJ2-2; v_gene: TRBV7-2; abundance: .
CDR3aa: CASSFSGSVETQYF; CDR3nt: TGCGCCAGCAGCTTTTCCGGCAGTGTAGAGACCCAGTACTTC; d_gene: .; j_gene: TRBJ2-5; v_gene: TRBV5-1; abundance: few
CDR3aa: CASSYRAGEGYTF; CDR3nt: TGTGCCAGCAGTTACCGGGCAGGGGAAGGCTACACCTTC; d_gene: .; j_gene: TRBJ1-2; v_gene: TRBV6-2/TRBV6-3; abundance: few
CDR3aa: CAWMRMNTEAFF; CDR3nt: TGTGCCTGGATGCGCATGAACACTGAAGCTTTCTTT; d_gene: .; j_gene: TRBJ1-1; v_gene: TRBV30; abundance: .
CDR3aa: CASSCRYRHSGNTIYF; CDR3nt: TGTGCCAGCAGCTGTAGATACCGTCACTCTGGAAACACCATATATTTT; d_gene: .; j_gene: TRBJ1-3; v_gene: TRBV21-1; abundance: .
CDR3aa: CASSSLAGFEQFF; CDR3nt: TGCGCCAGCAGCTCTCTAGCGGGGTTTGAGCAGTTCTTC; d_gene: TRBD2; j_gene: TRBJ2-1; v_gene: TRBV5-1; abundance: many